There are many counts of the clone carrying this T cell receptor beta chain. Its antigen remains unknown. Between the trimmed V and J ends, which lost 1 base and 2 bases, there was a span of 11 bases. The CDR3 covers 15 residues. The V gene's germline CDR1 is SGHTA and CDR2 FQGNSA. Fresh peripheral blood (around 9.7 ml) yielded the PBMCs. The data originate from a study of Graves' ophthalmopathy and Graves' hyperthyroidism. Study as a whole: No treatment had been given when peripheral blood was collected at initial diagnosis. Findings and caveats of the study: Ophthalmopathy could be told apart from stable hyperthyroidism by a 13-signature model (under 90% sensitivity, around 78% specificity).

The authors amplified TCR beta CDR3 regions, and they did so from RNA transcripts for repertoire sequencing. The workflow started with a first-round RT-PCR run with HTBI primers and then moved on to a second-round multiplex PCR. TCRdb itself ran the multiplex PCR reads through MiXCR, one entry per CDR3 protein. The sample carries approximately 460,000 distinct CDR3 sequences, around 15% recorded once. This receptor was obtained from a young woman with Graves' ophthalmopathy. The gene calls are TRBV7-2 and TRBJ2-5; perhaps TRBD1 as D (5 bases). What was sequenced was blood. CDR3 residues: CASSLGGVGQETQYF. CDR3 nucleotides: TGTGCCAGCAGCTTAGGGGGCGTGGGTCAAGAGACCCAGTACTTC.